The rows below give T cell receptor beta chains drawn from one sample of a study of shared clonotypes between healthy human individuals. TCRdb's copy holds only in-frame clones and misses some; the assay was immunoSEQ multiplex PCR. This sample has roughly 770,000 clones, with about 97% found just once. Sequenced input: naive CD8+ T cells sorted from blood. All receptors derive from a man under 40 in good health. Both conserved end residues are trimmed from each CDR3. Fields, in order: V gene, CDR3 protein.

>TRBV5-5
ASSVTGGKGQPQH
>TRBV4-1
ASSQVIAGDQGYEQF
>TRBV2
ASSERSYEQY
>TRBV4-3
ASSQLAVGTDTQY
>TRBV11-2
ASSLISTGELF
>TRBV18
ASSDRGRGAAQPQH
>TRBV18
ASSSDGAYEQY
>TRBV4-1
ASSQLLAGNQPQH
>TRBV6-1
ASSEPYNGANVLT
>TRBV4-1
ASSQSMGTAQGDEQF
>TRBV11-2
ASSLAVEQF
>TRBV29-1
SVVGDEQY
>TRBV27
ASSASQRGSNEQF
>TRBV28
ASRLLPVSEQY
>TRBV27
ASSLLGLAGDNNEQF
>TRBV28
ASSSPEIMNTEAF
>TRBV4-2
ASSQDLVGTGLTDTQY
>TRBV9
ASSPRSSGSPKDNEQF
>TRBV9
ASSPDGLQETQY
>TRBV7-9
ASSPVATNEKLF
>TRBV11-2
ASSIGLDRDTQY
>TRBV6-1
ASSEWATGVGTDTQY
>TRBV27
ASSLAGDYNEQF
>TRBV5-1
ASSLDTYNEQF
>TRBV27
ASSSAGLDEQF
>TRBV5-4
ASSPGQGAVEQY
>TRBV27
ASSLKPGQGFFTGELF
>TRBV27
ASMGTGRPHRGQPQH
>TRBV9
ASSVMATPSGNTGELF